One sample yielded the 5 T cell receptor beta chains listed below, sequenced in a study of blood T cells in healthy people across ages. Together with a sample-barcoded 5' primer, a J-beta primer mix was included in a second PCR lasting about 7 to 11 cycles. Each CDR3 protein gets one entry after TCRdb re-called the 5' RACE reads with MiXCR. Of some 790,000 distinct CDR3 sequences in the sample, 25% to 30% were seen once. Sequencing was carried out using blood. All receptors come from a woman older than 75 in good health.

With regard to this clonotype: The junction and the germline gene differ at one end; a read error may be behind it. CDR3 bases: TGTGCCAGCAGCTGGGGGGTAACCGATTCACCCCTCCGCTTT. Its translation: CASSWGVTDSPLRF. V is TRBV5-6 and J is TRBJ1-6, with D perhaps matching TRBD1 (5 bases). Germline CDR1 reads SGHDT; CDR2 reads YYEEEE. The CDR3 loop spans 14 amino acids. Full variable domain (remainder filled in from reference TRBV5-6 and TRBJ1-6): DAGVTQSPTHLIKTRGQQVTLRCSPKSGHDTVSWYQQALGQGPQFIFQYYEEEERQRGNFPDRFSGHQFPNYSSELNVNALLLGDSALYLCASSWGVTDSPLRFGNGTRLTVT.

The table lists this clonotype with many counts. The CDR3 spells CASSPPSGEQFF. DNA of the CDR3: TGTGCCAGCAGTCCCCCTAGCGGTGAGCAGTTCTTC. The chain recombines TRBV2 with TRBJ2-1; TRBD2 matches 7 bases. The CDR3 spans 12 residues. Germline assignment: CDR1 SNHLY and CDR2 FYNNEI. The V gene end was trimmed by 5 bases and the J gene end by 9 bases; junction bases not matched to a gene: 4.

J is TRBJ1-6 and V is TRBV20-1; D not certain. Per germline, CDR1 DFQATT and CDR2 SNEGSKA (reference sequence). Deletions cut 6 bases from V and 2 bases from J, with 8 bases between. This CDR3 comprises 13 residues. The CDR3 region is CSAHVAYNSPLHF. CDR3 bases: TGCAGTGCCCATGTAGCCTATAATTCACCCCTCCACTTT.

The sample holds many counts of this clonotype. The gene calls are TRBV7-2 and TRBJ2-6; tentative D call: TRBD2 (7 bases). Per germline, CDR1 SGHTA and CDR2 FQGNSA. The CDR3 totals 16 residues. With 1 base removed from V and 2 bases from J, the gap between germline ends came to 9 bases. The CDR3 loop reads CASSLGGGAGANVLTF. DNA of the CDR3: TGTGCCAGCAGCTTAGGGGGGGGCGCTGGGGCCAACGTCCTGACTTTC.

Many counts were recorded for this clonotype. V gene TRBV2 combines with J gene TRBJ2-1, with a possible D match to TRBD1 (6 bases). Looked up from germline, CDR1 is SNHLY and CDR2 is FYNNEI. The CDR3 spans 13 residues. Trimming took off 8 bases at V and 10 bases at J, with 18 bases between the two ends. In DNA form, the CDR3 reads TGTGCCAGCTCACAGCGGACAGTAAGGGAGCAGTTCTTC. Protein product: CASSQRTVREQFF.